The 18 T cell receptor beta chains listed next were all sequenced from one sample in a study of OX40 agonist ivuxolimab in advanced cancers. Using immunoSEQ multiplex PCR, the repertoire was profiled, and TCRdb retains in-frame clones only, with some absent. The sample comprises around 30,000 clones, over 90% of which are singletons, and around 4% rests with the top ten. This material consisted of CD4+ or CD8+ T cells sorted from blood, taken in a trial of the OX40 agonist ivuxolimab. Receptor source: an adult with an advanced solid tumor such as melanoma, head and neck, liver or kidney cancer.

V usage is TRBV4-2 and J usage is TRBJ1-4; a possible D gene is TRBD1 (5 bases). The V end was cut by 2 bases, the J end by 0 bases, with 16 bases between. CDR3 length equals 18 residues. In germline, CDR1 is LGHNA, CDR2 YNFKEQ. The CDR3 sequence: CASSQQSGRPATNEKLFF. The CDR3 DNA is TGTGCCAGCAGCCAACAATCGGGACGCCCGGCAACTAATGAAAAACTGTTTTTT.

This clone was seen a single time. The chain employs TRBV5-1 and TRBJ2-2, with D maybe TRBD1 (6 bases). Trimming removed 1 base at V and 4 bases at J, with 14 bases between. The CDR3 extends over 16 amino acids. Germline CDR1 and CDR2: SGHRS and YFSETQ. The CDR3 nucleotides are TGCGCCAGCAGCTTGTTTGTGGGGGCAGGCACCGGGGAGCTGTTTTTT. This gives the protein CASSLFVGAGTGELFF.

The V and J genes are TRBV18 and TRBJ1-1; D call uncertain. Trimming pared 2 bases from V and 1 base from J, leaving 5 bases between. The CDR3 extends over 13 amino acids. Germline V lookup: CDR1 KGHSH, CDR2 LQKENI. CDR3 sequence (DNA): TGTGCCAGCTCACCAGGGCAGAACACTGAAGCTTTCTTT. Its translation: CASSPGQNTEAFF.

The rearrangement joins TRBV5-8 to TRBJ1-4; D perhaps matches TRBD1 (5 bases). V was clipped by 0 bases and J by 7 bases, with 10 bases between them. Germline values: CDR1 SGHTS, CDR2 YDEGEE. The CDR3 totals 14 residues. DNA of the CDR3: TGTGCCAGCAGCTTGGGACAGTGGGGTGAAAAACTGTTTTTT. It specifies CASSLGQWGEKLFF.

This chain uses TRBV6-6 with TRBJ2-1, with 7 bases matching TRBD2. The CDR3 contains 13 residues. The germline V gene encodes CDR1 MNHNY and CDR2 SVGAGI (reference sequence). Trimming took 10 bases from V and 3 from J; bases not matched to a gene: 6. The CDR3 nucleotides are TGTGCCACCCGGGAGGTTCTCTACAATGAGCAGTTCTTC. Protein sequence: CATREVLYNEQFF.

The chain combines TRBV13 with TRBJ2-2, with D possibly matching TRBD1 (5 bases). Per germline, CDR1 PRHDT and CDR2 FYEKMQ (reference sequence). V lost 1 base, J lost 4 bases, and 13 bases lay in between. CDR3 length equals 16 residues. CDR3 loop: CASSLELGVSTGELFF. CDR3 coding DNA: TGTGCCAGCAGCTTAGAATTAGGGGTGAGCACCGGGGAGCTGTTTTTT.

In nucleotides, the CDR3 is TGTGCCAGCAGCCCCATATTAGGGCAGGCTAGTGAAAAACTGTTTTTT. It is translated as CASSPILGQASEKLFF. The chain recombines TRBV7-9 with TRBJ1-4; D is unresolved. Trimming took 5 bases from V and 7 from J, leaving 20 bases between them. Germline V gene lookup returns CDR1 SEHNR and CDR2 FQNEAQ (reference sequence). This CDR3 has 16 residues.

The rearrangement links TRBV5-4 to TRBJ2-5; 8 bases map to TRBD2. The CDR3 length is 16 residues. Germline V gene sequence: CDR1 SGHNT, CDR2 YYREEE (reference sequence). Unmatched junction bases numbered 13, after V lost 4 bases and J lost 5 bases. The CDR3, as DNA: TGTGCCAGCAGCCGCACGTCGGGGGGGTTAGGGGAGACCCAGTACTTC. It is translated as CASSRTSGGLGETQYF. The full variable domain, with the rest looked up from reference TRBV5-4 and TRBJ2-5, is ETGVTQSPTHLIKTRGQQVTLRCSSQSGHNTVSWYQQALGQGPQFIFQYYREEENGRGNFPPRFSGLQFPNYSSELNVNALELDDSALYLCASSRTSGGLGETQYFGPGTRLLVL.

The V call is TRBV6-5, the J call TRBJ2-5; 9 bases agree with TRBD1. The end of the DNA fits TRBJ2-7 better, so the J call may be wrong. Germline CDR1 MNHEY, CDR2 SVGAGI. This CDR3 contains 15 residues. The CDR3 DNA reads as TGTGCCAGCAGTTACGTAGGGGACAGGGCCTACGAGCAGTACTTC. This sequence encodes CASSYVGDRAYEQYF.

The V gene is TRBV7-8, the J gene TRBJ1-1, with D possibly TRBD1 on 6 matching bases. The germline V gene has CDR1 SGHVS and CDR2 FQNEAQ. The CDR3 is 17 amino acids. V lost 5 bases and J lost 0, with 19 bases in between. CDR3: CASSESGGGNMNTEAFF. The CDR3 nucleotides read TGTGCCAGCAGCGAATCCGGGGGCGGGAATATGAACACTGAAGCTTTCTTT.

The chain recombines TRBV9 with TRBJ2-4; no clear D gene. V lost 3 bases, J lost 3 bases, and 10 bases lay in between. CDR1 is SGDLS, CDR2 YYNGEE, per germline. The CDR3 extends over 14 amino acids. The CDR3 nucleotides are TGTGCCAGCAGCGCCCAGAAGGTCAAAAACATTCAGTACTTC. The encoded protein is CASSAQKVKNIQYF.

This clone was seen a single time. The V and J genes are TRBV2 and TRBJ1-3, with D uncertain. CDR1 and CDR2 (germline): SNHLY, FYNNEI. Trimming left V 0 bases short and J 4 bases short, with 10 bases between. The CDR3 totals 15 residues. The CDR3 coding sequence is TGTGCCAGCAGTGAAGCGAGTCTGATCGGAAACACCATATATTTT. This translates into CASSEASLIGNTIYF.

This chain uses TRBV11-2 with TRBJ1-1, with unresolved D. The V and J ends lost 7 bases and 3 bases respectively, with 12 bases between them. Germline assignment: CDR1 SGHAT and CDR2 FQNNGV. The CDR3 consists of 13 residues. The CDR3 loop reads CASTSLVDTEAFF. In DNA form, the CDR3 reads TGTGCCAGCACCTCTTTGGTTGACACTGAAGCTTTCTTT.

The V call is TRBV7-3, the J call TRBJ2-7, with 7 bases that match TRBD2. Germline V CDR1 and CDR2: SGHTA, FQGTGA. The CDR3 runs to 13 residues. J was trimmed by 3 bases and V by 8 bases; bases with no gene match: 7. In DNA, the CDR3 is TGTGCCAGCTGGGGTCTAGCGGACTACGAGCAGTACTTC. Translating it yields CASWGLADYEQYF.

This clone showed up just a few times. The chain links TRBV19 to TRBJ1-6, with D hard to call. V lost 6 bases to trimming and J lost 7 bases, with 13 bases between them. CDR1 is LNHDA and CDR2 is SQIVND in the germline V gene (reference sequence). There are 14 residues in the CDR3. CDR3 region: CASSLGEGNSPLHF. The CDR3 nucleotides are TGTGCCAGTAGCCTTGGGGAGGGAAATTCACCCCTCCACTTT.

The rearrangement links TRBV7-9 to TRBJ1-6; weak D call: TRBD1 (5 bases). This CDR3 is built from 19 residues. In germline, CDR1 is SEHNR, CDR2 FQNEAQ (reference sequence). V lost 5 bases to trimming and J lost 8 bases, with 28 bases between them. The CDR3 loop reads CASSKNNHRGVGMDSPLHF. The CDR3 region has the DNA TGTGCCAGCAGCAAAAATAACCATCGAGGGGTCGGTATGGATTCACCCCTCCACTTT.

The CDR3 DNA reads as TGTGCCAGCAGCTTACAGGGACAGGCGAACACTGAAGCTTTCTTT. It yields the protein CASSLQGQANTEAFF. The J gene is TRBJ1-1, the V gene TRBV13; TRBD1 matches at 8 bases. The CDR3 spans 15 residues. V shed 2 bases, J shed 1 base, and the junction held 3 bases outside the gene matches. The germline V gene encodes CDR1 PRHDT and CDR2 FYEKMQ (reference sequence). The entire variable domain, with the rest obtained from reference TRBV13 and TRBJ1-1, is as follows: AAGVIQSPRHLIKEKRETATLKCYPIPRHDTVYWYQQGPGQDPQFLISFYEKMQSDKGSIPDRFSAQQFSDYHSELNMSSLELGDSALYFCASSLQGQANTEAFFGQGTRLTVV.

The V gene is TRBV2, the J gene TRBJ2-2, with a possible D match to TRBD1 (5 bases). The CDR3 length is 15 residues. Germline CDR1 and CDR2: SNHLY and FYNNEI. V dropped 3 bases and J dropped 8 bases, with 16 bases sitting between them. Here the CDR3 reads CASSELDRRPGELFF. Here the CDR3 DNA reads TGTGCCAGCAGTGAGTTAGACAGACGGCCGGGGGAGCTGTTTTTT.